A selection of T cell receptor beta chains follows, all from one sample in a study of CD8 T cells in Susac syndrome. TCRdb redid the calling of the immunoSEQ multiplex PCR reads with MiXCR, one entry per CDR3 protein. The sample shows approximately 150,000 distinct CDR3 sequences, roughly 94% of them seen only once. The specimen was CD4+ T cells from PBMCs. These receptor sequences come from a human donor in good health. The CDR3 runs from the conserved cysteine through the conserved F or W. A D gene is named only where the DNA matches it firmly. Expanded clones are given a class, and other clones once, few, many or no size at all.

abundance: .
j_gene: TRBJ2-7
v_gene: TRBV5-1
d_gene: TRBD2
CDR3nt: TGCGCCAGCAGCCCGACTAGCGGGAGGCTCGAGCAGTACTTC
CDR3aa: CASSPTSGRLEQYF

abundance: .
j_gene: TRBJ2-5
v_gene: TRBV5-1
d_gene: TRBD2
CDR3nt: TGCGCCAGCAGCCCTAGCGGGACACCACAAGAGACCCAGTACTTC
CDR3aa: CASSPSGTPQETQYF

abundance: .
j_gene: TRBJ2-3
v_gene: TRBV7-3
d_gene: .
CDR3nt: TGTGCCAGCAGCCGGACTGGCCATGAAGCGCAGTATTTT
CDR3aa: CASSRTGHEAQYF

abundance: .
j_gene: TRBJ1-4
v_gene: TRBV5-6
d_gene: TRBD1
CDR3nt: TGTGCCAGCAGACCAGACAGGGGGGAAAAACTGTTTTTT
CDR3aa: CASRPDRGEKLFF

abundance: .
j_gene: TRBJ1-1
v_gene: TRBV3-1
d_gene: .
CDR3nt: TGTGCCAGCAGCCAAAAGATGAACACTGAAGCTTTCTTT
CDR3aa: CASSQKMNTEAFF

abundance: .
j_gene: TRBJ1-2
v_gene: TRBV5-6
d_gene: TRBD1
CDR3nt: TGTGCCAGCAGTTTGACAGGGGGTGTCGATGGCTACACCTTC
CDR3aa: CASSLTGGVDGYTF

abundance: .
j_gene: TRBJ2-3
v_gene: TRBV25-1
d_gene: .
CDR3nt: TGTGCCAGCAGTGAAGTGGATACGCAGTATTTT
CDR3aa: CASSEVDTQYF

abundance: .
j_gene: TRBJ2-7
v_gene: TRBV19
d_gene: .
CDR3nt: TGTGCCAGTAGTAGGAGGGTCTCAACCTACGAGCAGTACTTC
CDR3aa: CASSRRVSTYEQYF

abundance: once
j_gene: TRBJ1-3
v_gene: TRBV18
d_gene: .
CDR3nt: TGTGCCAGCTCACCCCGGGACGGGGTAGGGAGAAACACCATATATTTT
CDR3aa: CASSPRDGVGRNTIYF

abundance: .
j_gene: TRBJ2-7
v_gene: TRBV15
d_gene: .
CDR3nt: TGTGCCACCAGCACCAGGGAGTTCTACGAGCAGTACTTC
CDR3aa: CATSTREFYEQYF

abundance: .
j_gene: TRBJ2-7
v_gene: TRBV19
d_gene: .
CDR3nt: TGTGCCAGAGAAGGGAACAGGGCGAGCGAGCAGTACTTC
CDR3aa: CAREGNRASEQYF

abundance: .
j_gene: TRBJ1-1
v_gene: TRBV7-9
d_gene: .
CDR3nt: TGTGCCAGCAGCGTGACAGGTTACACTGAAGCTTTCTTT
CDR3aa: CASSVTGYTEAFF

abundance: .
j_gene: TRBJ2-1
v_gene: TRBV28
d_gene: TRBD1
CDR3nt: TGTGCCACCACGGGACAGTTAAACAATGAGCAGTTCTTC
CDR3aa: CATTGQLNNEQFF

abundance: .
j_gene: TRBJ1-1
v_gene: TRBV11-2
d_gene: .
CDR3nt: TGTGCCAGCAGAATTGGGATTGGCCTCGTGAACACTGAAGCTTTCTTT
CDR3aa: CASRIGIGLVNTEAFF

abundance: once
j_gene: TRBJ1-1
v_gene: TRBV3-1
d_gene: .
CDR3nt: TGTGCCAGCAGCCAGACCGGGGGGCTCATGAACACTGAAGCTTTCTTT
CDR3aa: CASSQTGGLMNTEAFF

abundance: .
j_gene: TRBJ1-2
v_gene: TRBV2
d_gene: .
CDR3nt: TGTGCCAGCAGTGTGTGGGGGATTGGCTACACCTTC
CDR3aa: CASSVWGIGYTF

abundance: .
j_gene: TRBJ2-3
v_gene: TRBV11-2
d_gene: TRBD2
CDR3nt: TGTGCCAGCAGCTCGCTGGGGGGGGGCACAGATACGCAGTATTTT
CDR3aa: CASSSLGGGTDTQYF

abundance: .
j_gene: TRBJ1-1
v_gene: TRBV20-1
d_gene: .
CDR3nt: TGCAGTGCTAGCGTCTTTGGGGGGGGCTGGAACACTGAAGCTTTCTTT
CDR3aa: CSASVFGGGWNTEAFF

abundance: .
j_gene: TRBJ2-3
v_gene: TRBV7-2
d_gene: .
CDR3nt: TGTGCCAGCACTCTTCGCCCCTACCGCCCCACAGATACGCAGTATTTT
CDR3aa: CASTLRPYRPTDTQYF

abundance: .
j_gene: TRBJ1-5
v_gene: TRBV12-3/TRBV12-4
d_gene: TRBD1
CDR3nt: TGTGCCAGCAGTTTATATACAGGGGGGCGAGGGCAGCCCCAGCATTTT
CDR3aa: CASSLYTGGRGQPQHF

abundance: once
j_gene: TRBJ2-7
v_gene: TRBV12-3/TRBV12-4
d_gene: .
CDR3nt: TGTGCCAGCACACGGGGGGCTTGGGCAGAGGGGCACTACGAGCAGTACTTC
CDR3aa: CASTRGAWAEGHYEQYF

abundance: .
j_gene: TRBJ1-1
v_gene: TRBV14
d_gene: .
CDR3nt: TGTGCCAGCAGCCTCCTTCGGCCATGGGGATCGGCTGAAGCTTTCTTT
CDR3aa: CASSLLRPWGSAEAFF

abundance: .
j_gene: TRBJ2-5
v_gene: TRBV7-9
d_gene: .
CDR3nt: TGTGCCAGCAGCCCTCGAGCGGAGGAGACCCAGTACTTC
CDR3aa: CASSPRAEETQYF

abundance: .
j_gene: TRBJ1-2
v_gene: TRBV6-5
d_gene: TRBD1
CDR3nt: TGTGCCAGCAGTTGGACAGGGGACTATGGCTACACCTTC
CDR3aa: CASSWTGDYGYTF

abundance: .
j_gene: TRBJ1-1
v_gene: TRBV9
d_gene: TRBD1
CDR3nt: TGTGCCAGCAGCGCGGGGACAGCTGTTGAAGCTTTCTTT
CDR3aa: CASSAGTAVEAFF

abundance: .
j_gene: TRBJ2-1
v_gene: TRBV7-2
d_gene: TRBD1
CDR3nt: TGTGCCAGCAGCGGCAGGACAGGGGATAATGAGCAGTTCTTC
CDR3aa: CASSGRTGDNEQFF

abundance: .
j_gene: TRBJ2-3
v_gene: TRBV5-8
d_gene: .
CDR3nt: TGTGCCAGCCCTTGGAAGACAGATACGCAGTATTTT
CDR3aa: CASPWKTDTQYF

abundance: .
j_gene: TRBJ1-1
v_gene: TRBV9
d_gene: .
CDR3nt: TGTGCCAGCAGCGTGGCTGCTTGGGGAACTGAAGCTTTCTTT
CDR3aa: CASSVAAWGTEAFF

abundance: .
j_gene: TRBJ1-5
v_gene: TRBV27
d_gene: TRBD1
CDR3nt: TGTGCCAGCAGTTTAACGACAGGGGGCAATCAGCCCCAGCATTTT
CDR3aa: CASSLTTGGNQPQHF

abundance: .
j_gene: TRBJ2-1
v_gene: TRBV29-1
d_gene: .
CDR3nt: TGCAGCGTTCGCCGGGGCGAGCAGTTCTTC
CDR3aa: CSVRRGEQFF